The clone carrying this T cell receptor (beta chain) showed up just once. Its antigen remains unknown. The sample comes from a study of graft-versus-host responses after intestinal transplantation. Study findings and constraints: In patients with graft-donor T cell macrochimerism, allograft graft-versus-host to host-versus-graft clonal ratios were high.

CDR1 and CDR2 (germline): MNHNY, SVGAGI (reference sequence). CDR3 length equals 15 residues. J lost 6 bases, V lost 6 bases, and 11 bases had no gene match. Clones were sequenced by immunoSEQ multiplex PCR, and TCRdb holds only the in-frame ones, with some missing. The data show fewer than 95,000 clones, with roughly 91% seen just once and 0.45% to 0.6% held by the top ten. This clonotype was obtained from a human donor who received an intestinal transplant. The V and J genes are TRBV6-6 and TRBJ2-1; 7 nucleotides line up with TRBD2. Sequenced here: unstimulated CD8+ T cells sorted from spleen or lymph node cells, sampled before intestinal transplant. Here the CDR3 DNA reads TGTGCCAGCAGCTGGTTGGGGGGAGGGAGCAATGAGCAGTTCTTC. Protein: CASSWLGGGSNEQFF.